One sample yielded the 23 T cell receptor beta chains listed below, sequenced in a study of blood T cell repertoires in COVID-19. The assay was immunoSEQ multiplex PCR, and TCRdb's table has in-frame clones only and misses some. The sample lists 120,000 or so clones, more than 75% seen once, with approximately 8% in the top ten. The sample consisted of peripheral blood. All receptors come from a man aged 45-60 years with acute or convalescent COVID-19.

The CDR3: CASSLVGGTEGYTF. The CDR3 region has the DNA TGCGCCAGCAGCTTGGTCGGGGGGACGGAAGGCTACACCTTC. The gene calls are TRBV5-1 and TRBJ1-2; D might be TRBD1 (5 bases). Germline V gives CDR1 SGHRS, CDR2 YFSETQ. The CDR3 runs to 14 residues. The V and J ends lost 0 bases and 8 bases respectively, with 14 bases between them.

The gene calls are TRBV14 and TRBJ2-3, with D unresolved. Per germline, CDR1 SGHDN and CDR2 FVKESK. V gave up 2 bases and J gave up 8 bases, with 17 bases separating them. The CDR3 loop spans 15 amino acids. The CDR3 here is CASSQPIGSSPTQYF. The CDR3 DNA is TGTGCCAGCAGCCAACCCATCGGGTCCTCCCCTACGCAGTATTTT.

The chain joins TRBV3-1 (or the pseudogene TRBV3-2) to TRBJ2-3; weak D call: TRBD2 (6 bases). Between the trimmed V and J ends, which lost 5 bases and 4 bases, there was a span of 13 bases. Germline-derived CDR1 and CDR2 are LGHDT and YNNKEL (reference sequence). This CDR3 has 14 amino acids. CDR3 protein: CASSFHGSSDTQYF. DNA for the CDR3: TGTGCCAGCAGCTTTCACGGGAGCTCAGATACGCAGTATTTT.

The V and J genes are TRBV20-1 and TRBJ2-1; D is possibly TRBD1 (5 bases). Trimming stripped 3 bases from V and 12 bases from J, with 9 bases between. The CDR3 length is 10 residues. CDR1 and CDR2 from the germline V gene are DFQATT and SNEGSKA (reference sequence). The CDR3 here is CSARDIRQFF. The CDR3 DNA sequence: TGCAGTGCTAGGGACATTAGGCAGTTCTTC.

The DNA for the CDR3 is TGTGCCAGCAGCTCCCCAGGCCCGTCGACCCAGTACTTC. Amino acids: CASSSPGPSTQYF. This chain uses TRBV7-9 with TRBJ2-5; D call uncertain. CDR1 is SEHNR, CDR2 FQNEAQ, per germline (reference sequence). The CDR3 extends over 13 amino acids. Trimming took off 4 bases at V and 7 bases at J, with 13 bases between the two ends.

This clone was found once. The chain carries TRBV19 and TRBJ1-6, with 9 bases identical to TRBD1. The germline V gene encodes CDR1 LNHDA and CDR2 SQIVND (reference sequence). The CDR3 has 15 residues. V lost 4 bases and J lost 15; bases outside the gene matches: 13. The CDR3: CASSTPGQGVHSLHF. The CDR3 region has the DNA TGTGCCAGTAGTACTCCGGGACAGGGTGTCCATAGCCTCCACTTT. Supplemented by reference TRBV19 and TRBJ1-6, the full variable domain reads DGGITQSPKYLFRKEGQNVTLSCEQNLNHDAMYWYRQDPGQGLRLIYYSQIVNDFQKGDIAEGYSVSREKKESFPLTVTSAQKNPTAFYLCASSTPGQGVHSLHFGNGTRLTVT.

J is TRBJ1-3 and V is TRBV4-1, with TRBD1 matching over 7 bases. The ends lost 0 bases at V and 0 bases at J; junction bases unmatched: 8. CDR1 and CDR2 from the germline V gene are MGHRA and YSYEKL. The CDR3 runs to 18 residues. CDR3 loop: CASSQEGGRGFSGNTIYF. The CDR3 DNA sequence: TGCGCCAGCAGCCAAGAAGGGGGCAGGGGGTTCTCTGGAAACACCATATATTTT.

The chain has TRBV30 and TRBJ1-4; no clear D gene. Germline-derived CDR1 and CDR2 are GTSNPN and SVGIG (reference sequence). The CDR3 has 16 amino acids. With 0 bases removed from V and 4 bases from J, the gap between germline ends came to 15 bases. The CDR3 protein is CAWSVRASPRNEKLFF. The CDR3 bases are TGTGCCTGGAGTGTGAGGGCCAGCCCGCGTAATGAAAAACTGTTTTTT. The whole variable domain, remainder taken from reference TRBV30 and TRBJ1-4, is SQTIHQWPATLVQPVGSPLSLECTVEGTSNPNLYWYRQAAGRGLQLLFYSVGIGQISSEVPQNLSASRPQDRQFILSSKKLLLSDSGFYLCAWSVRASPRNEKLFFGSGTQLSVL.

The chain has TRBV5-1 and TRBJ1-5, with TRBD1 identical over 11 bases. Germline V gene sequence: CDR1 SGHRS, CDR2 YFSETQ. The CDR3 consists of 14 residues. J gave up 5 bases and V 4 bases, and 2 bases lay outside the gene matches. This CDR3 is CASSRGQGDQPQHF. DNA of the CDR3: TGCGCCAGCAGCCGGGGACAGGGGGATCAGCCCCAGCATTTT.

This chain uses TRBV19 with TRBJ2-2, with D maybe TRBD2 (5 bases). CDR3 length: 14 residues. V dropped 2 bases and J dropped 8 bases, with 12 bases sitting between them. Germline V gene data show CDR1 as LNHDA and CDR2 as SQIVND (reference sequence). CDR3 DNA: TGTGCCAGTAGTATAACTCGGGGAGCTGGGGAGCTGTTTTTT. It translates to CASSITRGAGELFF.

V usage is TRBV6-5 and J usage is TRBJ2-2; the match to TRBD1 covers 9 bases. The V segment lost 6 bases and the J segment 4 bases; nucleotides outside the gene matches: 6. This CDR3 is built from 15 residues. Germline CDR1 reads MNHEY; CDR2 reads SVGAGI. CDR3 DNA: TGTGCCAGCAGAAAACAGGGGGCCGTCACCGGGGAGCTGTTTTTT. This encodes CASRKQGAVTGELFF.

The rearrangement uses TRBV24-1 and TRBJ2-7; 10 positions match TRBD2. Germline values: CDR1 KGHDR, CDR2 SFDVKD. This CDR3 has 16 amino acids. Trimming at V came to 4 bases and at J to 3 bases, leaving 8 bases not matched to a gene. The CDR3 protein is CATSELTSGPYYEQYF. The CDR3 coding sequence is TGTGCCACCAGTGAATTGACTAGCGGGCCCTACTACGAGCAGTACTTC.

The V gene is TRBV30, the J gene TRBJ2-1; 7 bases fit TRBD2. With V trimmed by 3 bases and J by 3 bases, 8 bases remained unmatched. The CDR3 runs 15 residues. Per germline, CDR1 GTSNPN and CDR2 SVGIG (reference sequence). The CDR3 loop reads CAWRPGRDYYNEQFF. CDR3 DNA: TGTGCCTGGAGGCCGGGGCGGGACTACTACAATGAGCAGTTCTTC.

The chain is built from TRBV9 and TRBJ2-1; 11 nucleotides agree with TRBD2. The V segment lost 4 bases and the J segment 9 bases; nucleotides outside the gene matches: 9. From germline, CDR1 is SGDLS and CDR2 YYNGEE. The CDR3 is 15 residues long. The CDR3 DNA sequence: TGTGCCAGCAGCCTTACTAGCGGGAGAATTGGTGAGCAGTTCTTC. Translation: CASSLTSGRIGEQFF.

The rearrangement links TRBV9 to TRBJ1-2; D call uncertain. This CDR3 comprises 13 residues. Germline CDR1 and CDR2: SGDLS and YYNGEE. The ends were cut back, 0 bases at V and 2 bases at J, with 5 bases in the middle. In nucleotides, the CDR3 is TGTGCCAGCAGCGTAGATACAAACTATGGCTACACCTTC. Protein: CASSVDTNYGYTF.

The rearrangement joins TRBV30 to TRBJ2-1; D is uncertain. The V and J ends lost 4 bases and 0 bases respectively, with 13 bases between them. There are 15 residues in the CDR3. CDR1 is GTSNPN, CDR2 SVGIG, per germline (reference sequence). The CDR3 spells CAWTIRPGSYNEQFF. The CDR3 bases are TGTGCCTGGACAATAAGGCCGGGCTCCTACAATGAGCAGTTCTTC.

CDR3 in amino acids: CASSATTGAGELFF. CDR3 sequence (DNA): TGTGCCAGCAGCGCTACGACAGGGGCCGGGGAGCTGTTTTTT. This sequence joins TRBV5-5 and TRBJ2-2, with 8 bases matching TRBD1. The germline V gene encodes CDR1 SGHKS and CDR2 YYEKEE (reference sequence). CDR3 size: 14 residues. V was pared by 4 bases and J by 6 bases, with 5 bases of the junction left unmatched.

The rearrangement links TRBV27 to TRBJ2-2, with TRBD1 matching over 7 bases. The germline V gene has CDR1 MNHEY and CDR2 SMNVEV (reference sequence). This CDR3 contains 15 residues. V shed 6 bases, J shed 3 bases, and the junction held 7 bases outside the gene matches. The CDR3 coding sequence is TGTGCCAGCAGGCCGTGGACAGGCGACACCGGGGAGCTGTTTTTT. Its translation: CASRPWTGDTGELFF.

The chain is built from TRBV19 and TRBJ2-3; a weak D match, TRBD1 (6 bases). Germline V CDR1 and CDR2: LNHDA, SQIVND (reference sequence). Trimming shortened V by 6 bases and J by 3 bases, and 13 bases separated the two germline ends. CDR3 length equals 14 residues. CDR3 coding DNA: TGTGCCAGTAGCCAGGCAACAGGGACAGATACGCAGTATTTT. Translating gives CASSQATGTDTQYF.

This clone came up once. The chain is built from TRBV27 and TRBJ1-1; the D gene is possibly TRBD1 (5 bases). Germline V lookup: CDR1 MNHEY, CDR2 SMNVEV (reference sequence). The CDR3 spans 13 residues. V was clipped by 3 bases and J by 4 bases, with 9 bases between them. CDR3 sequence reads: CASSFQGVTEAFF. CDR3 DNA: TGTGCCAGCAGTTTTCAGGGCGTCACTGAAGCTTTCTTT.

The rearrangement joins TRBV27 to TRBJ2-2; 8 nucleotides agree with TRBD2. This CDR3 contains 15 residues. J lost 8 bases, V lost 6 bases, and 11 bases had no gene match. Germline V gene lookup returns CDR1 MNHEY and CDR2 SMNVEV (reference sequence). The CDR3 here is CASSYSGTRRGELFF. In nucleotides, the CDR3 is TGTGCCAGCAGCTACTCCGGGACTAGAAGGGGGGAGCTGTTTTTT.

This clone was observed a handful of times. V is TRBV30 and J is TRBJ2-1; D unresolved. CDR1 and CDR2 from the germline V gene are GTSNPN and SVGIG (reference sequence). This CDR3 has 13 amino acids. Trimming removed 2 bases from V and 9 bases from J, with 14 bases in between. The CDR3 DNA reads as TGTGCCTGGAGTCCTTCCCCCCGCGGTGAGCAGTTCTTC. It specifies CAWSPSPRGEQFF.

The rearrangement uses TRBV5-5 and TRBJ2-2, with TRBD2 identical over 10 bases. The ends lost 7 bases at V and 7 bases at J; junction bases unmatched: 10. Per the germline V gene, CDR1 is SGHKS and CDR2 is YYEKEE (reference sequence). The CDR3 runs 15 residues. The DNA of the CDR3 is TGTGCCAGCTCCCCCCTAGCGGGAGCTAACGGGGAGCTGTTTTTT. It specifies CASSPLAGANGELFF.